The present T cell receptor beta chain was sequenced within a study of a mutant IDH1 vaccine in newly diagnosed glioma (dated by TCRdb to the early 2020s). About the investigation overall: Vaccination began 4-6 weeks after radiotherapy alone, or alongside temozolomide cycles in the chemotherapy-containing groups. Of the approximately 30 treated patients, about 62% were male and about 40% were female, and a mean age of roughly 37 years was recorded. Prior to enrollment, standard therapy consisting of radiotherapy alone, temozolomide alone, or radiochemotherapy with temozolomide had been administered to patients, with the combination being received by most patients. Visit V12 was the week-35 safety follow-up and visit V13 was the week-47 end of study. Peripheral blood was drawn at six visits: V03 (baseline), V05, V07, V10, V12 and V13. For exploratory analyses, longitudinal TCRB deep sequencing was carried out in 25 to 30 treated patients wherever samples were available. Summary of the overall study and its limitations: The authors stated that sample limitations prevented analyses of patient blood samples from being reproduced. Immune responses induced by the vaccine were seen in over 80% of patients across multiple MHC alleles. Changes in the top peripheral T cell clonotypes picked up by TCRB sequencing did not appear to be linked to pseudoprogression. Selection of PBMC samples for TCRB deep sequencing was based on availability.

CDR1 and CDR2 are read off the germline V gene as SGHTS and YDEGEE. The CDR3 contains 12 residues, cysteine and phenylalanine counted. Only the CDR3 part of the read is kept: 36 bases, read in frame from the first base. V is clipped by 1 base and J by 4 bases, and the sequence between their germline boundaries is 5 bases long. Libraries were built with the immunoSEQ multiplex PCR assay. Following the manufacturer's protocol, the hsTCRB Kit was used to amplify rearranged TCR beta chain sequences. TCRB libraries were sequenced on an Illumina MiSeq. The original pipeline was this. Demultiplexing, trimming and gene mapping were performed with the kit vendor's proprietary platform. This immuneACCESS table, as held by TCRdb, lists in-frame sequences with V and J called but not all clones. Of the missing ones, under half trace to an unresolved V gene in checked studies; the others have no known cause. V and J calls plus clone size are reproduced from that table; the DNA served to infer D and trimming. This sample comprises tens of thousands of clones, almost 65% of them detected only once. In total, the top ten clones hold about 5% of the sample.

On this clone itself: The antigen this receptor binds is unknown. Base qualities are missing; no much larger clone stands one base away.

This specimen's time point label, per the study, means: week 47, end of study. Each vaccine dose was 300 ug of a 20-mer mutant IDH1 peptide in Montanide, given subcutaneously with topical imiquimod. Patients received eight vaccinations in weeks 1, 3, 5, 7, 11, 15, 19 and 23, corresponding to visits V03 through V10. Newly diagnosed WHO grade 3 or 4 IDH1-mutant astrocytomas showing loss of nuclear ATRX were present in the donors. The samples were drawn from NOA16, a multicentre, single-arm, open-label phase I trial in Germany that tested a mutant IDH1 peptide vaccine in humans for the first time. Genomic DNA for TCRB sequencing was isolated from EDTA blood with the DNeasy Blood and Tissue Kit.

Sequencing was performed on peripheral blood mononuclear cells (PBMCs), taken from a glioma patient whose treatment included an IDH1 peptide vaccine. The chain was built from TRBV5-8 and TRBJ1-2; no confident D gene assignment can be made. The sequence was collected from a man aged 35-49 years with glioma. Some clones in this sample may be carry-over from other donors' samples. The nucleotides are TGTGCCAGCAGCTTGTCGGGCTATGGCTACACCTTC. Its translation is CASSLSGYGYTF.